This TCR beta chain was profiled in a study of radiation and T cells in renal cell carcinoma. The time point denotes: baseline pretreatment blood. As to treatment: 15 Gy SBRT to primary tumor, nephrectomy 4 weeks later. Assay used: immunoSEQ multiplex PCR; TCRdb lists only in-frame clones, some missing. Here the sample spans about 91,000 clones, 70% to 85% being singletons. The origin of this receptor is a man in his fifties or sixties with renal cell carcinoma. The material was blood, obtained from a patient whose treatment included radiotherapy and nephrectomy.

DNA for the CDR3: TGTGCCTGGAGGCCCGGGACTAGTAGAGACAATGAGCAGTTCTTC. Translating gives CAWRPGTSRDNEQFF. The V and J genes are TRBV30 and TRBJ2-1, with 8 bases matching TRBD2. V gave up 3 bases and J gave up 5 bases; unmatched junction bases: 9. This CDR3 region has 15 residues. Germline assignment: CDR1 GTSNPN and CDR2 SVGIG (reference sequence).